This T cell receptor (beta chain) was recorded in a study of blood T cell repertoires in COVID-19 (dated by TCRdb to the early 2020s). Context from the whole study: Samples covering the acute and convalescent phases of COVID-19 were provided by collaborators in the United States, Italy and Spain. The prospective study material was composed of cDNA or gDNA derived from T cells, B-cell-depleted T cells, or PBMCs. Subjects who had been exposed to COVID-19, were actively infected with it, or had recovered from it provided the deeply sampled blood TCRbeta repertoires that made up the dataset. The repertoires were made available in a free public database intended to serve as a resource for research on the immune response to SARS-CoV-2. Samples came from the ongoing ImmuneRACE study (first 160 participants) plus 1,254 subjects from 6 global collaborators. The sample metadata nearly always contained a de-identified subject ID, COVID-19 status, age in years and sex. HLA class I and class II types, where available, came from metadata supplied by the sample provider rather than from assay-based typing.

TCRbeta CDR3 regions were amplified from genomic DNA using the immunoSEQ Assay, a bias-controlled multiplex PCR. In the paper's pipeline: The number of nucleated cells in each sample was estimated by amplification of reference gene primers within the assay. To quantify the absolute abundance of each unique TCRbeta CDR3 rearrangement, sequence reads were collapsed and filtered. For each sample, productive Simpson clonality was calculated by taking the square root of Simpson's diversity index across productive rearrangements. TCRdb mirrors the immuneACCESS table, restricted to in-frame sequences. Some clones are absent from its copies; in checked studies, under half trace to an unresolved V gene, and the reason for the others is unknown. V, J and clone size are those of that table, while D and trimming were read from the DNA. This sample comprises around 38,000 clones, around 89% of them detected only once. The top ten hold 6.2% of the sample.

The research as a whole found: The quantity of clinical and demographic metadata differed by source and by participant and was supplied without curation.

The collaborating institutions used their own protocols to collect whole blood in K2EDTA tubes. For TCRbeta analysis, collaborators shipped samples in one of three forms: frozen whole blood, isolated PBMCs, or DNA extracted from either of those sample types. A single count supports this clone. Its antigen target is currently unknown. No quality values exist for individual bases; no much larger clone is one base distant. Per the germline V gene, SGHVS is the CDR1 and FNYEAQ is the CDR2. Including the terminal cysteine and phenylalanine, the CDR3 comprises 17 residues. Only the CDR3 DNA stays, 51 bases, in frame from base 1. At the junction V is shortened by 4 bases and J by 0 bases, with 16 bases in between.

The sequencing input was peripheral blood. The receptor chain draws on TRBV7-6 and TRBJ1-3; the D gene is perhaps TRBD1, on 5 matching bases. The TCR was taken from a human donor in a cohort sampled during active COVID-19. At the DNA level, the sequence is TGTGCCAGCAGCTCAAGAAAGACAGACGCCTCTGGAAACACCATATATTTT. It is translated as CASSSRKTDASGNTIYF.